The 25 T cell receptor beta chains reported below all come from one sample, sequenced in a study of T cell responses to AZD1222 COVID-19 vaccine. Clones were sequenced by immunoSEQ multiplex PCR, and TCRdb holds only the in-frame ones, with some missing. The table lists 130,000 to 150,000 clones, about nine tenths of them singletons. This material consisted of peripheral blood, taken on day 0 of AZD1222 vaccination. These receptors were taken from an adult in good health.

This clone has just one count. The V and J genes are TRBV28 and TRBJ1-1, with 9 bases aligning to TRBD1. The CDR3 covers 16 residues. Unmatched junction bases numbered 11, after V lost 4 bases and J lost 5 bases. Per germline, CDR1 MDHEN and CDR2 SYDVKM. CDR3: CASSSAGQGLGTEAFF. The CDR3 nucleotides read TGTGCCAGCAGTTCCGCCGGACAGGGGTTGGGGACTGAAGCTTTCTTT. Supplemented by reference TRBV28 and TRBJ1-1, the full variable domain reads DVKVTQSSRYLVKRTGEKVFLECVQDMDHENMFWYRQDPGLGLRLIYFSYDVKMKEKGDIPEGYSVSREKKERFSLILESASTNQTSMYLCASSSAGQGLGTEAFFGQGTRLTVV.

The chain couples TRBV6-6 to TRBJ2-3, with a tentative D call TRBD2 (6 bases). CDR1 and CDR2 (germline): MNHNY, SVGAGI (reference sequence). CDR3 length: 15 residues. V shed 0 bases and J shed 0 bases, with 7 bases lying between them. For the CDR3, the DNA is TGTGCCAGCAGTTACTCGGGACTTAGCACAGATACGCAGTATTTT. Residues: CASSYSGLSTDTQYF.

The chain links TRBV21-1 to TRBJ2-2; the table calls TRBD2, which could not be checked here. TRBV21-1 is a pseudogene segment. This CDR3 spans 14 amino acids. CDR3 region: CASSKSPDTGELFF. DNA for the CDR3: TGTGCCAGCAGCAAATCCCCGGACACCGGGGAGCTGTTTTTT.

CDR3 in amino acids: CASSRDYGYTF. The CDR3 nucleotides are TGTGCCAGCAGCCGAGATTATGGCTACACCTTC. The rearrangement joins TRBV14 to TRBJ1-2; D call uncertain. V lost 4 bases, J lost 5 bases, and 5 bases lay in between. Germline V lookup: CDR1 SGHDN, CDR2 FVKESK. The CDR3 sequence is 11 residues long.

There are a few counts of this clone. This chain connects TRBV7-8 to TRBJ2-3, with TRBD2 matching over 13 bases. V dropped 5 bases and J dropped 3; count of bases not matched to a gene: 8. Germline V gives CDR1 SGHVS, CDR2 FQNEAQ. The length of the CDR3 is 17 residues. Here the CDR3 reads CASSLQLAGGPTDTQYF. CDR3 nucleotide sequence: TGTGCCAGCAGCCTCCAACTAGCGGGAGGGCCTACAGATACGCAGTATTTT.

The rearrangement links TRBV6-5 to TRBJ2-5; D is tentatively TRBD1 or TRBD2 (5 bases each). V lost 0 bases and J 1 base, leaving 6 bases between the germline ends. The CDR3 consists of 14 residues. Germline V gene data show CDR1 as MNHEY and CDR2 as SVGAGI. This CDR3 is CASSYSGTQETQYF. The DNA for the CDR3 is TGTGCCAGCAGTTACTCCGGGACCCAAGAGACCCAGTACTTC.

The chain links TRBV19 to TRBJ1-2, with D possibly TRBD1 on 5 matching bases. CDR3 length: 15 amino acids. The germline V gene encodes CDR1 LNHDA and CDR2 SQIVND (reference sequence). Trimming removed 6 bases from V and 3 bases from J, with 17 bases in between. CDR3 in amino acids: CASRSGSEGYYGYTF. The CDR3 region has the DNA TGTGCCAGTAGGTCGGGTTCGGAGGGGTACTATGGCTACACCTTC.

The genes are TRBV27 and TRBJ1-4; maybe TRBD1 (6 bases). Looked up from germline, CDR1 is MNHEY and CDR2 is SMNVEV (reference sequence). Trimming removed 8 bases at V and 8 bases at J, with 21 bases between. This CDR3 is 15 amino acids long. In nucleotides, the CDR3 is TGTGCCAGCCGGTTCCGGCAGGGGAAGGACGAAAAACTGTTTTTT. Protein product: CASRFRQGKDEKLFF.

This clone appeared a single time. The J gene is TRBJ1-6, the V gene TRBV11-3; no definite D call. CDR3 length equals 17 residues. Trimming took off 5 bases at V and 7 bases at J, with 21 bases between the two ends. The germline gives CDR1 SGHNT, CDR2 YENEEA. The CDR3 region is CASSLAVRAFSNSPLHF. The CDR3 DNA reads TGTGCCAGCAGCCTCGCTGTGCGGGCGTTTTCCAATTCACCCCTCCACTTT.

CDR3: CASSQDSRDEQFF. The CDR3 nucleotides read TGCGCCAGCAGCCAAGATAGCAGGGATGAGCAGTTCTTC. The genes are TRBV4-3 and TRBJ2-1; perhaps TRBD1 as D (5 bases). Germline lookup yields CDR1 LGHNA and CDR2 YSLEER. The CDR3 length is 13 residues. The V and J ends lost 0 bases and 8 bases respectively, with 8 bases between them.

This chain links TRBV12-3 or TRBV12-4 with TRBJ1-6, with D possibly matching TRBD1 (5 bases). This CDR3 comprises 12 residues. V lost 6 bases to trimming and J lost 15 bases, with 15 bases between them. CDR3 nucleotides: TGTGCCAGCAGCCAGACAGTTACTGTCCTCCACTTT. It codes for CASSQTVTVLHF.

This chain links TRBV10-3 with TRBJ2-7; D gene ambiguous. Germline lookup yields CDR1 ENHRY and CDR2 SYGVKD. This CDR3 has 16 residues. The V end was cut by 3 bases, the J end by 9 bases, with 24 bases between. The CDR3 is CAISDERSGYALAQYF. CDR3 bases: TGTGCCATCAGTGACGAGAGGTCAGGATACGCCCTCGCGCAGTACTTC.

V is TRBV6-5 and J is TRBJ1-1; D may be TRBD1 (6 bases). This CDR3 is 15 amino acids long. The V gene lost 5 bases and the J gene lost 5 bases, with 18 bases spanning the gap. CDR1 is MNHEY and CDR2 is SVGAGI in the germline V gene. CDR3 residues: CASSHLVNRETEAFF. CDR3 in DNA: TGTGCCAGCAGTCATTTAGTGAACAGGGAGACTGAAGCTTTCTTT.

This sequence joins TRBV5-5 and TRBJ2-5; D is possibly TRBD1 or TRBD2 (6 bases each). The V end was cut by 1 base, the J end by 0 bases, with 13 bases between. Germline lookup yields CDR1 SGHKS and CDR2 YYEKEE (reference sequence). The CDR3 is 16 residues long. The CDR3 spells CASSLRGTSYQETQYF. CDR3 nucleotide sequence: TGTGCCAGCAGCTTGAGGGGGACTTCGTACCAAGAGACCCAGTACTTC.

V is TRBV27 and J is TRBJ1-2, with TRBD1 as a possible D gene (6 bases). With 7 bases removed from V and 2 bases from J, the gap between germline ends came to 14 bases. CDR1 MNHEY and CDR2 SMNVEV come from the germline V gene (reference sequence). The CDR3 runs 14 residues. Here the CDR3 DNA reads TGTGCCAGCACAACCCGGACAGCAAACTATGGCTACACCTTC. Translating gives CASTTRTANYGYTF.

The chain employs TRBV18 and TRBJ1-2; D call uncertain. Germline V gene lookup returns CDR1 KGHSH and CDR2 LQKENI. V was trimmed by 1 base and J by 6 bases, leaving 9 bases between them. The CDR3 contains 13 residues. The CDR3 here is CASSPREEDGYTF. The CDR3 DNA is TGTGCCAGCTCACCACGGGAGGAAGATGGCTACACCTTC. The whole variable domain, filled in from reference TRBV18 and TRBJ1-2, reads NAGVMQNPRHLVRRRGQEARLRCSPMKGHSHVYWYRQLPEEGLKFMVYLQKENIIDESGMPKERFSAEFPKEGPSILRIQQVVRGDSAAYFCASSPREEDGYTFGSGTRLTVV.

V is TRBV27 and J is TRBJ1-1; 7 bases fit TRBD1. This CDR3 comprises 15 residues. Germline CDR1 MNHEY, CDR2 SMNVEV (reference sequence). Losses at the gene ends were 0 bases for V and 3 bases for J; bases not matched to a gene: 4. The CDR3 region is CASSLSARGYTEAFF. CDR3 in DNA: TGTGCCAGCAGTTTATCGGCCAGGGGGTACACTGAAGCTTTCTTT.

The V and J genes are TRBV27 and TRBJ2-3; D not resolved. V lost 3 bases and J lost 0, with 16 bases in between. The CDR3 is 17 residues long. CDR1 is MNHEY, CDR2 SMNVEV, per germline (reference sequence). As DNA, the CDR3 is TGTGCCAGCAGTTTTGAGGAGTCCCCCCTTAGCACAGATACGCAGTATTTT. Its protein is CASSFEESPLSTDTQYF.

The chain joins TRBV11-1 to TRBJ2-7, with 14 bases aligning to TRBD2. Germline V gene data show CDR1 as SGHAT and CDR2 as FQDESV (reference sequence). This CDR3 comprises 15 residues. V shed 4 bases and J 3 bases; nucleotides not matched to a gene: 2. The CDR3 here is CASSSGLAGVYEQYF. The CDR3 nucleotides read TGTGCCAGCAGCTCGGGACTAGCGGGAGTCTACGAGCAGTACTTC.

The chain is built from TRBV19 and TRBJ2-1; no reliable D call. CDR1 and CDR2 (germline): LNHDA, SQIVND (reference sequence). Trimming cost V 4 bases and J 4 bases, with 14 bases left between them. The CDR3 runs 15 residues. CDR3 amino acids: CASSTSATLYNEQFF. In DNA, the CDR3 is TGTGCCAGTAGTACCTCTGCCACTTTATACAATGAGCAGTTCTTC.

The CDR3 protein is CASSLAPGAANTGELFF. In nucleotides, the CDR3 is TGTGCCAGTAGTCTCGCCCCGGGGGCGGCGAACACCGGGGAGCTGTTTTTT. The chain has TRBV19 and TRBJ2-2; D may correspond to TRBD1 or TRBD2 (6 bases each). There are 17 residues in the CDR3. CDR1 LNHDA and CDR2 SQIVND come from the germline V gene (reference sequence). V shed 5 bases and J shed 0 bases, with 16 bases lying between them.

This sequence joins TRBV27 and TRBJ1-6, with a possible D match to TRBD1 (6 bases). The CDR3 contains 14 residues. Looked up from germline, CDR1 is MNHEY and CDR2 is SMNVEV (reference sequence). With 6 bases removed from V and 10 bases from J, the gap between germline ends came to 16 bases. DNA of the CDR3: TGTGCCAGCAGCCCCACAGGGAGGGGATCACCCCTCCACTTT. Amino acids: CASSPTGRGSPLHF.

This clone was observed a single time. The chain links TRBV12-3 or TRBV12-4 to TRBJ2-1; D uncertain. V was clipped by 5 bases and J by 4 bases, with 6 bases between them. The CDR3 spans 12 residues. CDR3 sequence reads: CASSVRYNEQFF. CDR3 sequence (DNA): TGTGCCAGCAGTGTACGATACAATGAGCAGTTCTTC.

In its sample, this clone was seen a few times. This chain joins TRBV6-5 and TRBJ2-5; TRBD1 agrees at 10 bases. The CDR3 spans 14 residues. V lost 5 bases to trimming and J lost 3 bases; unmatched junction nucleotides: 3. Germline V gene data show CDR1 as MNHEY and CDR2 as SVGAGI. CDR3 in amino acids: CASSPTGGKETQYF. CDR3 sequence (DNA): TGTGCCAGCAGTCCGACAGGGGGCAAAGAGACCCAGTACTTC.

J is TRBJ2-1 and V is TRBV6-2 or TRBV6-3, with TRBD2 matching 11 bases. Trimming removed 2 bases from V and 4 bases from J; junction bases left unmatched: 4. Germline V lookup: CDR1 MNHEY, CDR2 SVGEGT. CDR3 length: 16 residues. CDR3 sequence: CASSYVGLAEYNEQFF. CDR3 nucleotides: TGTGCCAGCAGTTACGTGGGACTAGCGGAGTACAATGAGCAGTTCTTC.